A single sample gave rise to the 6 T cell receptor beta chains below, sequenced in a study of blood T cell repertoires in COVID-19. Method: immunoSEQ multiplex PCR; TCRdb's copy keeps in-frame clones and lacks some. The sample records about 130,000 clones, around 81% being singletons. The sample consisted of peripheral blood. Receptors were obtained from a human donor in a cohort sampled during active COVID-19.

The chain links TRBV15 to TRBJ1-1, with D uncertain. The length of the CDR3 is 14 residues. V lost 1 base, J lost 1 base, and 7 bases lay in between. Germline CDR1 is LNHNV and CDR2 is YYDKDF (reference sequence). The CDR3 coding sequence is TGTGCCACCAGCAGAGCCTCAGGGAACACTGAAGCTTTCTTT. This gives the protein CATSRASGNTEAFF. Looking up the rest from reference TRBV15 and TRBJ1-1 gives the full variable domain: DAMVIQNPRYQVTQFGKPVTLSCSQTLNHNVMYWYQQKSSQAPKLLFHYYDKDFNNEADTPDNFQSRRPNTSFCFLDIRSPGLGDTAMYLCATSRASGNTEAFFGQGTRLTVV.

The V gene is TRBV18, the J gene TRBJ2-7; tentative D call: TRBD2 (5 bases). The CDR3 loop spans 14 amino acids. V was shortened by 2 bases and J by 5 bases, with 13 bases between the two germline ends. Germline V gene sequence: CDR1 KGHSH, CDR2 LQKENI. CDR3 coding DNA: TGTGCCAGCTCACCAAATCCCGAGGGCCACGAGCAGTACTTC. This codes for CASSPNPEGHEQYF.

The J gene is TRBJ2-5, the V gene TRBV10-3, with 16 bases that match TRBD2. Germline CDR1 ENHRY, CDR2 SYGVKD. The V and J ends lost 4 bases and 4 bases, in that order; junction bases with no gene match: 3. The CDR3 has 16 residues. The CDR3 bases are TGTGCCATCAGTGCCGGGACTAGCGGGGGGGTAGAGACCCAGTACTTC. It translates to CAISAGTSGGVETQYF.

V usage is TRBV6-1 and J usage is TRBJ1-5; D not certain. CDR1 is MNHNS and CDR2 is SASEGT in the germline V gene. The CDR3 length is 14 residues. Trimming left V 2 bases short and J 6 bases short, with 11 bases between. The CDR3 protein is CASSEKDGIQPQHF. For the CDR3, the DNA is TGTGCCAGCAGTGAAAAGGACGGGATTCAGCCCCAGCATTTT.

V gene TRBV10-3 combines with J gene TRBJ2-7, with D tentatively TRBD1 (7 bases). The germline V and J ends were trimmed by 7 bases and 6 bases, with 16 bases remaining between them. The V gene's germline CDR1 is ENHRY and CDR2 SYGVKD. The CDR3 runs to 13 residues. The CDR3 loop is CAIKSGGTAEQYF. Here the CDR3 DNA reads TGTGCCATCAAGTCAGGGGGGACGGCCGAGCAGTACTTC.

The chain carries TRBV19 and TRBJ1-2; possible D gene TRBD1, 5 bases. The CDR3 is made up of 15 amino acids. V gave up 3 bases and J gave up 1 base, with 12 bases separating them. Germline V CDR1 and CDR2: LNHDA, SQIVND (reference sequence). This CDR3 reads CASSMGWGLNYGYTF. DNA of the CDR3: TGTGCCAGTAGTATGGGGTGGGGCCTTAACTATGGCTACACCTTC.